The 32 T cell receptor beta chains below come from one sample, sequenced in a study of blood T cells in healthy people across ages. For the second PCR, which ran for roughly 6 to 11 cycles, a sample-barcoded 5' primer and a J-beta primer mix were used. TCRdb itself ran the 5' RACE reads through MiXCR, one entry per CDR3 protein. Altogether more than 1 million distinct CDR3 sequences are present, more than 40% being singletons, with the ten largest covering approximately 17%. The sequencing input was blood. These receptors were collected from an older woman in good health.

The sample holds a few counts of this clonotype. J is TRBJ2-3 and V is TRBV7-8; D unresolved. The CDR3 has 15 amino acids. The germline V and J ends were trimmed by 4 bases and 5 bases, with 16 bases remaining between them. Per the germline V gene, CDR1 is SGHVS and CDR2 is FQNEAQ. The CDR3 DNA reads as TGTGCCAGCAGCTCCCTGACGGGTGTGAGAGATACGCAGTATTTT. Protein sequence: CASSSLTGVRDTQYF. The complete variable domain, with remaining parts taken from reference TRBV7-8 and TRBJ2-3, reads GAGVSQSPRYKVAKRGQDVALRCDPISGHVSLFWYQQALGQGPEFLTYFQNEAQLDKSGLPSDRFFAERPEGSVSTLKIQRTQQEDSAVYLCASSSLTGVRDTQYFGPGTRLTVL.

The chain recombines TRBV28 with TRBJ2-7; 7 nucleotides match TRBD2. Germline assignment: CDR1 MDHEN and CDR2 SYDVKM. The V and J ends lost 6 bases and 6 bases, in that order; junction bases with no gene match: 8. This CDR3 region has 13 residues. The CDR3 DNA sequence: TGTGCCAGCAGGCTCCAGTGGGGGGGCGAGCAGTACTTC. It encodes CASRLQWGGEQYF.

The J gene is TRBJ2-2, the V gene TRBV13; possible D gene TRBD1, 6 bases. In germline, CDR1 is PRHDT, CDR2 FYEKMQ (reference sequence). The germline V and J ends were trimmed by 5 bases and 1 base, with 14 bases remaining between them. CDR3 size: 16 residues. The CDR3 DNA is TGTGCCAGCAGCCTTATGGCACAGGGGAACACCGGGGAGCTGTTTTTT. It codes for CASSLMAQGNTGELFF.

This chain connects TRBV27 to TRBJ2-3, with 7 bases aligning to TRBD1. The CDR3 contains 16 residues. V was clipped by 5 bases and J by 2 bases; unmatched bases: 10. The germline CDR1 and CDR2 sequences are MNHEY and SMNVEV (reference sequence). The CDR3 region has the DNA TGTGCCAGCAGTCCCACCCCGGGACAGCTCACAGATACGCAGTATTTT. Translation gives CASSPTPGQLTDTQYF.

The V and J genes are TRBV20-1 and TRBJ2-1, with 10 bases that match TRBD2. There are 20 residues in the CDR3. CDR1 is DFQATT, CDR2 SNEGSKA, per germline (reference sequence). V shed 0 bases and J 0 bases; nucleotides not matched to a gene: 14. The CDR3 sequence: CSARDHSGRPGARSYNEQFF. As DNA, the CDR3 is TGCAGTGCTAGAGACCATAGCGGGAGGCCCGGTGCCCGCTCCTACAATGAGCAGTTCTTC.

This clonotype was seen more than once but under ten times. V gene TRBV6-5 combines with J gene TRBJ2-7; perhaps TRBD2 as D (5 bases). The CDR3 is 14 amino acids. Trimming cost V 4 bases and J 4 bases, with 14 bases left between them. Germline V gene lookup returns CDR1 MNHEY and CDR2 SVGAGI. CDR3 in amino acids: CASSFGLGGYEQYF. CDR3 DNA: TGTGCCAGCAGTTTCGGACTTGGTGGGTACGAGCAGTACTTC.

This clonotype was counted once. This chain uses TRBV11-2 with TRBJ1-1; 9 bases agree with TRBD1. V shed 5 bases, J shed 7 bases, and the junction held 8 bases outside the gene matches. Germline V gene lookup returns CDR1 SGHAT and CDR2 FQNNGV. This CDR3 region has 14 residues. The CDR3 sequence is CASSPGGGQGEAFF. The CDR3 DNA reads TGTGCCAGCAGCCCCGGGGGGGGACAGGGTGAAGCTTTCTTT.

This chain joins TRBV15 and TRBJ2-3; tentatively, D is TRBD2 (6 bases). Deletions cut 0 bases from V and 2 bases from J, with 12 bases between. Germline CDR1 is LNHNV and CDR2 is YYDKDF (reference sequence). This CDR3 spans 16 amino acids. The CDR3 sequence is CATSREGGGNTDTQYF. In DNA, the CDR3 is TGTGCCACCAGCAGAGAGGGAGGAGGGAACACAGATACGCAGTATTTT.

The CDR3 DNA follows: TGTGCCAGCAGTGTTCTCCGAAACACAGATACGCAGTATTTT. Its protein is CASSVLRNTDTQYF. This chain links TRBV12-3 or TRBV12-4 with TRBJ2-3; D unresolved. The CDR3 sequence is 14 residues long. V was cut by 5 bases and J by 2 bases, with 11 bases left in between.

V is TRBV5-1 and J is TRBJ2-1; TRBD1 matches 7 bases. From germline, CDR1 is SGHRS and CDR2 YFSETQ. The trim removed 4 bases at V and 4 bases at J, leaving 5 bases unmatched. The CDR3 sequence is 14 residues long. The CDR3 is CASSPGQVYNEQFF. In nucleotides, the CDR3 is TGCGCCAGCAGCCCAGGACAGGTTTACAATGAGCAGTTCTTC. The full variable domain, with the rest looked up from reference TRBV5-1 and TRBJ2-1, is KAGVTQTPRYLIKTRGQQVTLSCSPISGHRSVSWYQQTPGQGLQFLFEYFSETQRNKGNFPGRFSGRQFSNSRSEMNVSTLELGDSALYLCASSPGQVYNEQFFGPGTRLTVL.

This chain joins TRBV20-1 and TRBJ2-7; D not certain. CDR3 size: 11 residues. Germline V gives CDR1 DFQATT, CDR2 SNEGSKA (reference sequence). The ends were cut back, 3 bases at V and 4 bases at J, with 7 bases in the middle. In DNA form, the CDR3 reads TGCAGTGCTAGCGATAAGTACGAGCAGTACTTC. Translated, it gives CSASDKYEQYF.

This clonotype was observed a few times. The rearrangement links TRBV28 to TRBJ2-7; TRBD1 or TRBD2 may be the D gene (5 bases each). V lost 5 bases to trimming and J lost 3 bases, with 14 bases between them. The germline CDR1 and CDR2 sequences are MDHEN and SYDVKM. This CDR3 contains 14 residues. The CDR3 bases are TGTGCCAGCAGTCTAACCGGGACGGACTACGAGCAGTACTTC. Encoded protein: CASSLTGTDYEQYF.

The chain links TRBV6-1 to TRBJ2-2, with D possibly matching TRBD1 (5 bases). CDR1 and CDR2 (germline): MNHNS, SASEGT. Trimming took 6 bases from V and 5 from J, leaving 13 bases between them. This CDR3 is built from 14 residues. The CDR3 is CASSFDSGTGELFF. CDR3 sequence (DNA): TGTGCCAGCAGCTTCGACAGTGGAACCGGGGAGCTGTTTTTT.

The chain has TRBV7-3 and TRBJ2-1; weak D call: TRBD2 (5 bases). Germline V gives CDR1 SGHTA, CDR2 FQGTGA. The CDR3 covers 15 residues. Trimming took off 5 bases at V and 6 bases at J, with 17 bases between the two ends. The CDR3 coding sequence is TGTGCCAGCAGCCGCGCGCGGCTAGCTCCCAATGAGCAGTTCTTC. Protein sequence: CASSRARLAPNEQFF.

This clonotype was recorded a few times. The chain recombines TRBV29-1 with TRBJ2-7, with D perhaps TRBD2 (6 bases). The CDR3 has 14 residues. Trimming left V 4 bases short and J 2 bases short, with 15 bases between. Looked up from germline, CDR1 is SQVTM and CDR2 is ANQGSEA. The CDR3 region is CSVGGAGLTYEQYF. CDR3 in DNA: TGCAGCGTTGGGGGAGCGGGCCTGACCTACGAGCAGTACTTC.

This clonotype has a handful of counts. This rearrangement joins TRBV4-1 to TRBJ2-3; D uncertain. The CDR3 covers 16 residues. The ends were cut back, 1 base at V and 0 bases at J, with 11 bases in the middle. Germline V lookup: CDR1 MGHRA, CDR2 YSYEKL. In nucleotides, the CDR3 is TGCGCCAGCAGCCAAGCTAGGGTTGGAAGCACAGATACGCAGTATTTT. Translated, it gives CASSQARVGSTDTQYF.

The rearrangement joins TRBV20-1 to TRBJ2-5; 9 nucleotides agree with TRBD2. The ends lost 5 bases at V and 5 bases at J; junction bases unmatched: 9. The CDR3 is made up of 14 amino acids. Germline V gene data show CDR1 as DFQATT and CDR2 as SNEGSKA (reference sequence). This CDR3 is CSAGSSGSFETQYF. The DNA for the CDR3 is TGCAGTGCTGGAAGTAGCGGGAGTTTTGAGACCCAGTACTTC.

The J gene is TRBJ2-1, the V gene TRBV9; D may be TRBD1 or TRBD2 (5 bases each). CDR3 length: 17 amino acids. The V gene's germline CDR1 is SGDLS and CDR2 YYNGEE. Trimming removed 3 bases from V and 4 bases from J, with 20 bases in between. The CDR3 is CASSGVGPASGYNEQFF. In DNA, the CDR3 is TGTGCCAGCAGCGGGGTGGGACCGGCCAGCGGATACAATGAGCAGTTCTTC.

The chain couples TRBV13 to TRBJ2-6, with D uncertain. The CDR3 is 19 amino acids. Looked up from germline, CDR1 is PRHDT and CDR2 is FYEKMQ (reference sequence). Trimming cost V 4 bases and J 0 bases, with 19 bases left between them. The CDR3 DNA sequence: TGTGCCAGCAGCTCCGGACGGGCAGGCGTTGGCTCTGGGGCCAACGTCCTGACTTTC. Amino acid sequence: CASSSGRAGVGSGANVLTF.

The chain combines TRBV29-1 with TRBJ2-1; no clear D. The CDR3 spans 11 residues. CDR1 SQVTM and CDR2 ANQGSEA come from the germline V gene. With 5 bases removed from V and 0 bases from J, the gap between germline ends came to 2 bases. The CDR3 sequence: CSVSSYNEQFF. CDR3 nucleotide sequence: TGCAGCGTTAGCTCCTACAATGAGCAGTTCTTC.

This sequence joins TRBV12-3 or TRBV12-4 and TRBJ2-5; TRBD2 is a possible D gene (6 bases). V lost 9 bases, J lost 5 bases, and 25 bases lay in between. The CDR3 has 16 amino acids. CDR3 protein: CASTPWGLGSGETQYF. Written as DNA, the CDR3 is TGTGCCAGTACGCCGTGGGGACTGGGGAGTGGTGAGACCCAGTACTTC.

In DNA, the CDR3 is TGTGCCAGCAGCCCCCAAGCGGGGGCGACCTACGAGCAGTACTTC. It is translated as CASSPQAGATYEQYF. V gene TRBV7-9 combines with J gene TRBJ2-7, with TRBD2 identical over 8 bases. Germline CDR1 is SEHNR and CDR2 is FQNEAQ (reference sequence). With V trimmed by 5 bases and J by 2 bases, 8 bases remained unmatched. The CDR3 sequence is 15 residues long.

The chain couples TRBV20-1 to TRBJ2-1; 9 nucleotides match TRBD2. J was trimmed by 9 bases and V by 4 bases; bases with no gene match: 4. CDR1 is DFQATT, CDR2 SNEGSKA, per germline (reference sequence). This CDR3 spans 12 amino acids. In DNA, the CDR3 is TGCAGTGCTACTAGCGGGGTAGGTGAGCAGTTCTTC. Protein product: CSATSGVGEQFF.

There are a few counts of this clonotype. The chain links TRBV29-1 to TRBJ2-7; 12 positions match TRBD2. Germline CDR1 SQVTM, CDR2 ANQGSEA. The CDR3 totals 15 residues. Trimming cost V 6 bases and J 7 bases; bases outside gene matches: 13. This chain's CDR3 is CSVPMTSGSNNEQYF. The CDR3 bases are TGCAGCGTCCCGATGACTAGCGGGAGCAACAATGAGCAGTACTTC.

This chain links TRBV4-1 with TRBJ2-7, with 11 positions matching TRBD2. V lost 0 bases to trimming and J lost 3 bases; unmatched junction nucleotides: 7. The CDR3 runs to 17 residues. Germline CDR1 and CDR2: MGHRA and YSYEKL. CDR3 nucleotide sequence: TGCGCCAGCAGCCAAGACCCGGGCACTAGCGGGAGCTACGAGCAGTACTTC. Translation gives CASSQDPGTSGSYEQYF.

The chain links TRBV5-1 to TRBJ2-1; possibly TRBD2 for D (6 bases). This CDR3 is built from 17 residues. Per germline, CDR1 SGHRS and CDR2 YFSETQ. The V gene lost 4 bases and the J gene lost 0 bases, with 17 bases spanning the gap. The CDR3 bases are TGCGCCAGCAGCAGGGAGGTTCCTCCAAGCTCCTACAATGAGCAGTTCTTC. The encoded protein is CASSREVPPSSYNEQFF.

The rearrangement uses TRBV12-3 or TRBV12-4 and TRBJ2-1, with TRBD1 as a possible D gene (5 bases). V was pared by 6 bases and J by 1 base, with 13 bases between. This CDR3 is built from 15 residues. This chain's CDR3 is CASSTQGGSYNEQFF. DNA for the CDR3: TGTGCCAGCAGCACCCAGGGCGGATCCTACAATGAGCAGTTCTTC.

V gene TRBV7-8 combines with J gene TRBJ2-1; 9 bases are shared with TRBD2. J lost 8 bases, V lost 2 bases, and 10 bases had no gene match. The CDR3 length is 16 residues. Germline CDR1 and CDR2: SGHVS and FQNEAQ. The CDR3 sequence is CASSLSWTSAVDEQFF. CDR3 DNA sequence: TGTGCCAGCAGCTTAAGTTGGACTAGCGCCGTCGATGAGCAGTTCTTC.

V is TRBV21-1 and J is TRBJ2-7; TRBD1 is the table's D call, not checked against the DNA. TRBV21-1 represents a pseudogene. The CDR3 loop spans 15 amino acids. The CDR3 DNA is TGTGCCAGCAGCAAAATTGGGACGGAGAGGCACGAGCAGTACTTC. It codes for CASSKIGTERHEQYF.

This chain joins TRBV6-5 and TRBJ2-4; maybe TRBD2 (5 bases). The CDR3 totals 14 residues. Germline CDR1 MNHEY, CDR2 SVGAGI. Trimming removed 0 bases from V and 13 bases from J, with 16 bases in between. The CDR3 DNA is TGTGCCAGCAGTTACTCGCGGGTAAACTACGAACAGTACTTC. Residues: CASSYSRVNYEQYF.

As regards this clonotype: The junction does not match germline at one end; this may be a read error. The genes are TRBV18 and TRBJ2-3; D is unclear. The CDR3 spans 15 residues. Germline CDR1 is KGHSH and CDR2 is LQKENI. CDR3 protein: CASPPPGVGTDTQYF. In DNA form, the CDR3 reads TGTGCCAGCCCACCACCGGGTGTGGGAACAGATACGCAGTATTTT. Using reference TRBV18 and TRBJ2-3 for the parts outside the CDR3, the full variable domain is NAGVMQNPRHLVRRRGQEARLRCSPMKGHSHVYWYRQLPEEGLKFMVYLQKENIIDESGMPKERFSAEFPKEGPSILRIQQVVRGDSAAYFCASPPPGVGTDTQYFGPGTRLTVL.

This clonotype was counted only a few times. A much larger clone lies one base from this, so it may be a read error. In nucleotides, the CDR3 is TGTGCCGGCAGCCAGGATTCCAACAGGGGCGGTTGGGCAGATACGCAGTATTTT. It encodes CAGSQDSNRGGWADTQYF. The rearrangement links TRBV4-2 to TRBJ2-3, with 7 bases matching TRBD1. From germline, CDR1 is LGHNA and CDR2 YNFKEQ. The CDR3 totals 18 residues.